This T cell receptor beta chain was captured by sequencing in a study of long-term antiretroviral therapy in people with HIV. Germline CDR1 MNHEY, CDR2 SVGAGI. V shed 8 bases and J shed 0 bases, with 11 bases lying between them. This CDR3 region has 14 residues. Each HIV participant was treated in the United States. Researchers report immunoSEQ v3.0 was run at survey level. The method was immunoSEQ multiplex PCR; TCRdb's version includes in-frame clones alone and lacks a portion of them. The sample contains around 20,000 clones, 81% of which appear only once. The sequences come from unsorted PBMCs, collected 0.1 years before starting antiretroviral therapy. The chain couples TRBV6-5 to TRBJ1-5; D gene unclear. The receptor comes from a man aged 40-49 years with HIV. The CDR3: CASGMDYSNQPQHF. The DNA of the CDR3 is TGTGCCAGCGGTATGGATTATAGCAATCAGCCCCAGCATTTT.